These 9 T cell receptor beta chains originate from one sample sequenced in a study of blood T cell repertoires in COVID-19. Sequenced by immunoSEQ multiplex PCR; TCRdb stores in-frame clones only, minus some. The repertoire holds some 200,000 clones, with around 82% as singletons. Source material: peripheral blood. All receptors come from a woman older than 75 with acute or convalescent COVID-19.

The genes are TRBV5-1 and TRBJ2-1, with TRBD2 identical over 16 bases. Losses at the gene ends were 2 bases for V and 10 bases for J; bases not matched to a gene: 3. This CDR3 is built from 15 residues. Germline-derived CDR1 and CDR2 are SGHRS and YFSETQ. This CDR3 reads CASSFGTSGGAEQFF. In nucleotides, the CDR3 is TGCGCCAGCAGCTTTGGGACTAGCGGGGGGGCGGAGCAGTTCTTC.

In its sample, this clone was seen once. V and J are TRBV9 and TRBJ1-2, with D possibly being TRBD1 (5 bases). CDR3 length: 13 amino acids. V lost 3 bases and J 8 bases, leaving 14 bases between the germline ends. CDR1 and CDR2 from the germline V gene are SGDLS and YYNGEE. In DNA, the CDR3 is TGTGCCAGCAGCGCGGCACAGGTGGAGGGCTACACCTTC. Translation: CASSAAQVEGYTF.

The J gene is TRBJ2-3, the V gene TRBV4-3; a possible D gene is TRBD2 (5 bases). There are 14 residues in the CDR3. In germline, CDR1 is LGHNA, CDR2 YSLEER. V shed 1 base and J shed 10 bases, with 15 bases lying between them. The CDR3 is CASSQGVTSGSQYF. The CDR3 nucleotides read TGCGCCAGCAGCCAAGGCGTAACGTCGGGGTCGCAGTATTTT.

V gene TRBV4-2 combines with J gene TRBJ2-4, with TRBD2 matching 12 bases. The CDR3 has 16 residues. Losses at the gene ends were 0 bases for V and 9 bases for J; bases not matched to a gene: 6. Germline assignment: CDR1 LGHNA and CDR2 YNFKEQ. DNA for the CDR3: TGTGCCAGCAGCCAAGATCGGACTAGCGGGACCCTCATTCAGTACTTC. It is translated as CASSQDRTSGTLIQYF.

The CDR3 DNA reads TGTGCCAGTAGTATCGTCCGCTCTGGGGCCAACGTCCTGACTTTC. Protein product: CASSIVRSGANVLTF. This chain connects TRBV19 to TRBJ2-6; no clear D gene. V dropped 3 bases and J dropped 0 bases, with 6 bases sitting between them. The CDR3 is 15 amino acids. Germline assignment: CDR1 LNHDA and CDR2 SQIVND (reference sequence). Full variable domain (rest looked up from reference TRBV19 and TRBJ2-6): DGGITQSPKYLFRKEGQNVTLSCEQNLNHDAMYWYRQDPGQGLRLIYYSQIVNDFQKGDIAEGYSVSREKKESFPLTVTSAQKNPTAFYLCASSIVRSGANVLTFGAGSRLTVL.

The CDR3 protein is CASSLIGSGEQFF. The CDR3 DNA is TGTGCCAGCAGTTTAATCGGGTCAGGGGAGCAGTTCTTC. The genes are TRBV12-3 or TRBV12-4 and TRBJ2-1; possible D gene TRBD1, 5 bases. Deletions cut 2 bases from V and 10 bases from J, with 12 bases between. This CDR3 region has 13 residues.

The chain uses TRBV5-1 and TRBJ2-2; tentative D call: TRBD1 (6 bases). Trimming removed 2 bases at V and 1 base at J, with 6 bases between. In germline, CDR1 is SGHRS, CDR2 YFSETQ. The CDR3 loop spans 14 amino acids. Here the CDR3 DNA reads TGCGCCAGCAGCTTACAGGGGAACACCGGGGAGCTGTTTTTT. It specifies CASSLQGNTGELFF.

The chain combines TRBV19 with TRBJ1-5; a possible D gene is TRBD1 (5 bases). CDR3 size: 14 residues. The germline V gene has CDR1 LNHDA and CDR2 SQIVND (reference sequence). Trimming pared 7 bases from V and 3 bases from J, leaving 13 bases between. CDR3 DNA: TGTGCCAGTACGGCAGGGTTCCTCAATCAGCCCCAGCATTTT. This translates into CASTAGFLNQPQHF.

The chain links TRBV5-1 to TRBJ1-1; D gene uncertain. V lost 2 bases to trimming and J lost 9 bases, with 11 bases between them. CDR1 is SGHRS, CDR2 YFSETQ, per germline. CDR3 length: 12 residues. CDR3: CASSFDSKKAFF. The CDR3 DNA reads as TGCGCCAGCAGCTTCGACTCGAAGAAAGCTTTCTTT.